This entry is about one T cell receptor beta chain. This entry belongs to a study of shared T cell receptors in the human thymus. Germline CDR1 reads SEHNR; CDR2 reads FQNEAQ (reference sequence). The germline V and J ends were trimmed by 8 bases and 15 bases, with 23 bases remaining between them. The CDR3 extends over 13 amino acids. Generated by immunoSEQ multiplex PCR, the TCRdb table keeps only in-frame clones and is missing some. The sample includes 640,000 or so clones, about 90% of them seen just once. This sample was also put to use in a study of human thymus T cells. As that study records: Serving as donors were healthy Finnish infants, each of whom was having open corrective surgery for congenital heart defects. Resections that were taken during corrective heart surgery supplied the thymus tissue. Both thymic and peripheral blood repertoires showed apparently biased V and J usage. Overlap was high between thymic repertoires from unrelated individuals, as reported in related research.

The clonotype comes from a boy younger than two with a congenital heart defect. The J gene is TRBJ2-1, the V gene TRBV7-9; D is perhaps TRBD2 (6 bases). The source material was thymocytes. CDR3 sequence (DNA): TGTGCCAGCGCTAAAACGGAGGCGGGACCCCTGTTCTTC. Its protein is CASAKTEAGPLFF.